Presented here are 15 T cell receptor beta chains from one specimen sequenced in a study of OX40 agonist ivuxolimab in advanced cancers. This table comes from immunoSEQ multiplex PCR, and its TCRdb copy is limited to in-frame clones, with some not included. The sample shows 74,000 or so clones, approximately 95% of them seen only once. This material consisted of CD4+ or CD8+ T cells sorted from blood, taken in a trial of the OX40 agonist ivuxolimab. The receptors originated from an adult with an advanced solid tumor such as melanoma, head and neck, liver or kidney cancer.

The chain has TRBV7-2 and TRBJ1-1; D not certain. V was trimmed by 5 bases and J by 5 bases, leaving 12 bases between them. CDR1 is SGHTA and CDR2 is FQGNSA in the germline V gene. CDR3 length: 13 residues. CDR3 coding DNA: TGTGCCAGCAGCACTCAAAAAAATACTGAAGCTTTCTTT. The encoded protein is CASSTQKNTEAFF.

The V gene is TRBV7-2, the J gene TRBJ2-5; D unclear. Trimming cost V 2 bases and J 5 bases, with 9 bases left between them. CDR1 and CDR2 from the germline V gene are SGHTA and FQGNSA. CDR3 length: 13 residues. The CDR3 protein is CASSLTLSETQYF. The CDR3 DNA reads TGTGCCAGCAGCTTAACTCTTTCCGAGACCCAGTACTTC.

This clone was seen just once. The chain employs TRBV7-9 and TRBJ2-7; D may be TRBD1 (6 bases). CDR1 SEHNR and CDR2 FQNEAQ come from the germline V gene (reference sequence). V lost 5 bases and J lost 3, with 14 bases in between. The CDR3 sequence is 14 residues long. This chain's CDR3 is CASSPGQGGYEQYF. DNA for the CDR3: TGTGCCAGCAGCCCGGGACAAGGGGGCTACGAGCAGTACTTC.

The chain joins TRBV6-1 to TRBJ1-2; TRBD1 aligns across 7 bases. CDR3 length equals 13 residues. Germline V gene data show CDR1 as MNHNS and CDR2 as SASEGT. The ends lost 4 bases at V and 6 bases at J; junction bases unmatched: 5. The CDR3 sequence is CASSVRTGDGYTF. The CDR3 DNA is TGTGCCAGCAGTGTTCGAACAGGGGATGGCTACACCTTC.

V gene TRBV27 combines with J gene TRBJ1-5, with TRBD1 matching over 9 bases. J was trimmed by 4 bases and V by 7 bases; bases with no gene match: 8. Germline CDR1 MNHEY, CDR2 SMNVEV (reference sequence). This CDR3 spans 15 amino acids. The CDR3 loop is CASTRTGVGNQPQHF. DNA of the CDR3: TGTGCCAGCACTAGGACAGGGGTCGGAAATCAGCCCCAGCATTTT.

V gene TRBV18 combines with J gene TRBJ2-7; 9 nucleotides align to TRBD1. The CDR3 consists of 13 residues. Germline values: CDR1 KGHSH, CDR2 LQKENI. V was pared by 4 bases and J by 5 bases, with 3 bases of the junction left unmatched. The chain's CDR3 is CASSLRTGDEQYF. The CDR3 coding sequence is TGTGCCAGCTCACTCAGGACAGGGGACGAGCAGTACTTC.

The V and J genes are TRBV11-3 and TRBJ2-3; the match to TRBD2 covers 12 bases. The CDR3 is 16 residues long. Germline trimming cut 4 bases from V and 4 bases from J; bases unmatched to any gene: 6. The germline CDR1 and CDR2 sequences are SGHNT and YENEEA. The CDR3 nucleotides read TGTGCCAGCAGCTCCCCCACTAGCGGGGGGCCAGATACGCAGTATTTT. As protein: CASSSPTSGGPDTQYF. The whole variable domain, filled in from reference TRBV11-3 and TRBJ2-3, reads EAGVVQSPRYKIIEKKQPVAFWCNPISGHNTLYWYLQNLGQGPELLIRYENEEAVDDSQLPKDRFSAERLKGVDSTLKIQPAELGDSAVYLCASSSPTSGGPDTQYFGPGTRLTVL.

J is TRBJ2-5 and V is TRBV7-2, with 10 bases matching TRBD1. Looked up from germline, CDR1 is SGHTA and CDR2 is FQGNSA. Unmatched junction bases numbered 21, after V lost 2 bases and J lost 9 bases. The CDR3 runs 19 residues. The CDR3 DNA is TGTGCCAGCAGCTTATACGGTCCCGGGACAGGGGCGCTCGCGGGGGCCCAGTACTTC. This gives the protein CASSLYGPGTGALAGAQYF.

The CDR3, as DNA: TGTGCCAGCTCACCCCCAATAGGGACAGGGGCGAGAGAGACCCAGTACTTC. This encodes CASSPPIGTGARETQYF. The J gene is TRBJ2-5, the V gene TRBV18, with 10 bases matching TRBD1. Germline V CDR1 and CDR2: KGHSH, LQKENI. V dropped 3 bases and J dropped 4; count of bases not matched to a gene: 11. CDR3 length equals 17 residues.

J is TRBJ1-2 and V is TRBV10-3; D is uncertain. Trimming took 2 bases from V and 4 from J, leaving 11 bases between them. Germline V lookup: CDR1 ENHRY, CDR2 SYGVKD. This CDR3 has 14 residues. CDR3: CAISEGVPIYGYTF. The CDR3 DNA follows: TGTGCCATCAGTGAGGGGGTACCCATCTATGGCTACACCTTC.

This clone is a singleton in its sample. The gene calls are TRBV11-2 and TRBJ2-3; 13 bases fit TRBD2. V shed 7 bases and J 3 bases; nucleotides not matched to a gene: 4. This CDR3 has 15 residues. CDR1 is SGHAT and CDR2 is FQNNGV in the germline V gene. The CDR3 protein is CASKTSGGATDTQYF. The CDR3 bases are TGTGCCAGCAAAACTAGCGGGGGGGCGACAGATACGCAGTATTTT. Full variable domain (outside the CDR3, taken from reference TRBV11-2 and TRBJ2-3): EAGVAQSPRYKIIEKRQSVAFWCNPISGHATLYWYQQILGQGPKLLIQFQNNGVVDDSQLPKDRFSAERLKGVDSTLKIQPAKLEDSAVYLCASKTSGGATDTQYFGPGTRLTVL.

V gene TRBV7-2 combines with J gene TRBJ2-1; TRBD1 matches at 7 bases. J gave up 1 base and V 1 base, and 4 bases lay outside the gene matches. This CDR3 is 16 amino acids long. In germline, CDR1 is SGHTA, CDR2 FQGNSA. The CDR3 nucleotides read TGTGCCAGCAGCTTAGGACAGGGAGCGTCCTACAATGAGCAGTTCTTC. It is translated as CASSLGQGASYNEQFF.

The chain combines TRBV6-1 with TRBJ2-1, with no clear D. Germline CDR1 MNHNS, CDR2 SASEGT. The CDR3 extends over 16 amino acids. V was clipped by 4 bases and J by 0 bases, with 13 bases between them. The CDR3 region has the DNA TGTGCCAGCAGTGGCTATCAAGCGACCTCCTACAATGAGCAGTTCTTC. This translates into CASSGYQATSYNEQFF.

There are a few counts of this clone. In DNA form, the CDR3 reads TGTGCCAGCTCACCGATGGCTAGCGGGGGGTCAAAGGCGGATACGCAGTATTTT. This encodes CASSPMASGGSKADTQYF. V is TRBV18 and J is TRBJ2-3, with 11 bases fitting TRBD2. The CDR3 contains 18 residues. Per germline, CDR1 KGHSH and CDR2 LQKENI. Unmatched junction bases numbered 14, after V lost 3 bases and J lost 6 bases.

The chain is built from TRBV7-2 and TRBJ2-7; D might be TRBD2 (6 bases). The CDR3 covers 16 residues. The V gene lost 2 bases and the J gene lost 7 bases, with 21 bases spanning the gap. Germline values: CDR1 SGHTA, CDR2 FQGNSA. The CDR3 DNA follows: TGTGCCAGCAGCTTAATAGCCGGGACTTCAGACGCGGAGCAGTACTTC. Encoded protein: CASSLIAGTSDAEQYF.